This T cell receptor (beta chain) emerged from a study of brain T cells in children with intractable seizures. Surgery cases with the highest brain T cell transcript signatures were chosen for sequencing. In the case of this clone: Its antigen remains unidentified.

Points from the study as a whole: Absence of clones before surgery may stem from lower sequencing depth.

Sequenced by immunoSEQ multiplex PCR; TCRdb stores in-frame clones only, minus some. The table has tens of thousands of clones, around 93% seen once; the top ten hold over 1.5%. Germline V gives CDR1 LNHNV, CDR2 YYDKDF (reference sequence). V lost 5 bases to trimming and J lost 4 bases; unmatched junction nucleotides: 7. The CDR3 length is 14 residues. The chain joins TRBV15 to TRBJ1-2; 7 nucleotides align to TRBD1. The receptor comes from a boy younger than two with tuberous sclerosis and intractable seizures. Sequencing used peripheral blood, obtained at surgery. The CDR3 loop reads CATSQDDRVYGYTF. CDR3 coding DNA: TGTGCCACCAGCCAAGACGACAGGGTCTATGGCTACACCTTC.